These T cell receptor beta chains were read from a single sample in a study of metastatic and nonmetastatic thyroid tumors. TCRdb re-called the PCR reads through MiXCR. In the table there are approximately 79,000 clones, 8% to 9.5% of which are singletons. The material sequenced was blood. These receptors were obtained from a female donor with papillary thyroid cancer or a benign thyroid nodule (not recorded which). Some clones in this sample may be carry-over from other donors' samples. CDR3s include the opening cysteine and the closing phenylalanine or tryptophan. The order of the fields is V gene, J gene, clone size, D gene, CDR3 DNA, CDR3 protein. D genes are given only for firm matches. A clone size is listed for some rows: how often the clone was seen (once, few, many), or a class if it is expanded.

TRBV12-3/TRBV12-4	TRBJ1-2	-	-	TGTGCCAGCACCTTAGAGGGGAGCTATGGCTACACCTTC	CASTLEGSYGYTF
TRBV28	TRBJ1-2	many	-	TGTGCCAGCAGTTCAAGACCCATCTATGGCTACACCTTC	CASSSRPIYGYTF
TRBV27	TRBJ1-6	many	-	TGTGCCAGCAGTCTGCGGACGGATTCACCCCTCCACTTT	CASSLRTDSPLHF
TRBV20-1	TRBJ1-6	many	-	TGCAGTGCTAGACCCCGGAACCGTAATAATTCACCCCTCCACTTT	CSARPRNRNNSPLHF
TRBV7-6	TRBJ2-3	many	-	TGTGCCAGCAGCTCCCGGGGCGGCCCCCCCCCAGATACGCAGTATTTT	CASSSRGGPPPDTQYF
TRBV7-3	TRBJ2-3	many	TRBD2	TGTGCCAGCAGCTTAAATTCGGCTAGCGGGGGGGTCACAGATACGCAGTATTTT	CASSLNSASGGVTDTQYF
TRBV19	TRBJ1-6	many	-	TGTGCCAGTAGTATAAGGGGGACGGAGGACAATTCACCCCTCCACTTT	CASSIRGTEDNSPLHF
TRBV15	TRBJ2-5	many	-	TGTGCCACCAGCAGGGCAGGAGAGACCCAGTACTTC	CATSRAGETQYF
TRBV7-3	TRBJ2-3	many	TRBD2	TGTGCCAGCAGCTTAACGTCGGGACTAGCGGGGACCACAGATACGCAGTATTTT	CASSLTSGLAGTTDTQYF
TRBV28	TRBJ2-5	many	-	TGTGCCAGCACTGTGGAGGCAAAACTCCAAGAGACCCAGTACTTC	CASTVEAKLQETQYF
TRBV12-3/TRBV12-4	TRBJ1-1	many	-	TGTGCCAGCAGTTTTTGGGGGGAGAGAACTGAAGCTTTCTTT	CASSFWGERTEAFF
TRBV7-8	TRBJ1-2	many	TRBD1	TGTGCCAGCAGCTTAAAACAGGGGGCGGGTGGCTACACCTTC	CASSLKQGAGGYTF
TRBV29-1	TRBJ2-7	few	-	TGCAGCGAACGCTGGGTGCTTACCTACGAGCAGTACTTC	CSERWVLTYEQYF
TRBV6-2/TRBV6-3	TRBJ1-5	few	-	TGTGCCAGCAGCCTCCGGGGAGTTGTGATAGGTCAGCCCCAGCATTTT	CASSLRGVVIGQPQHF
TRBV6-1	TRBJ2-1	many	TRBD2	TGTGCCAGCGGGTCCAGGGCGGGGGGGCGGAATGAGCAGTTCTTC	CASGSRAGGRNEQFF
TRBV7-9	TRBJ2-7	many	-	TGTGCCAGCAGCTTCTTTCCCTCCTACGAGCAGTACTTC	CASSFFPSYEQYF
TRBV18	TRBJ2-4	many	-	TGTGCCGCGGCAGTGGGGGCCCGTGACATTCAGTACTTC	CAAAVGARDIQYF
TRBV5-1	TRBJ2-2	few	-	TGCGCCAGCAGCTTGGCCCCAGGCTTGTCTTCGCAAAACACCGGGGAGCTGTTTTTT	CASSLAPGLSSQNTGELFF
TRBV6-6	TRBJ2-3	many	-	TGTGCCAGCAGTTACTTTAAGGGGACGCAGTATTTT	CASSYFKGTQYF
TRBV6-1	TRBJ2-7	-	-	TGTGCCACTAATTTCGGGGAATTCGAACCTTTTACCTACGAGCAGTACTTC	CATNFGEFEPFTYEQYF
TRBV20-1	TRBJ2-1	many	TRBD1	TGCAGTGCTAGAAGGGACAGGGGATTCAATGAGCAGTTCTTC	CSARRDRGFNEQFF
TRBV5-5	TRBJ1-1	many	-	TGTGCCAGCAGCTTAACCGGGTCTTCGAACACTGAAGCTTTCTTT	CASSLTGSSNTEAFF
TRBV4-2	TRBJ1-2	many	-	TGTGCCAGCAGCCAAGTTTTTTTAGGGGCATATGGCTACACCTTC	CASSQVFLGAYGYTF
TRBV12-3/TRBV12-4	TRBJ1-1	many	-	TGTGCCAGCAGTTTGTACAGGGACACTGAAGCTTTCTTT	CASSLYRDTEAFF
TRBV6-2/TRBV6-3	TRBJ2-6	many	-	TGTGCCAGCAGTTACTCGAACTCTGGGGCCAACGTCCTGACTTTC	CASSYSNSGANVLTF
TRBV25-1	TRBJ2-1	many	-	TGTGCCAGCAGTGAATTGAACCCTGGGCCAAATGAGCAGTTCTTC	CASSELNPGPNEQFF
TRBV6-2/TRBV6-3	TRBJ1-2	many	TRBD1	TGTGCCAGCAGTTACTCCGGACAGGGGAGTGGAGGCTACACCTTC	CASSYSGQGSGGYTF
TRBV27	TRBJ1-2	many	-	TGTGCCAGCAGTCCCAGGGAGGGAGGCTATGGCTACACCTTC	CASSPREGGYGYTF
TRBV28	TRBJ2-6	-	-	TGTGCCAGCAGTGCGAGGGGGGGGGCCAACGTCCTGACTTTC	CASSARGGANVLTF
TRBV7-9	TRBJ2-3	many	-	TGTGCCAGCAGCTCAGATAGCACAGATACGCAGTATTTT	CASSSDSTDTQYF
TRBV18	TRBJ2-7	many	TRBD1	TGTGCCAGCTCACCGGGGCAGGGGGACCCCTACGAGCAGTACTTC	CASSPGQGDPYEQYF
TRBV5-1	TRBJ2-2	many	TRBD2	TGCGCCAGCAGCTTGGCGCAGCGGGGGGACACCGGGGAGCTGTTTTTT	CASSLAQRGDTGELFF
TRBV9	TRBJ1-6	few	-	TGTGCCAGCAGCGTAGATCCCGGACAGCTGAATTCACCCCTCCACTTT	CASSVDPGQLNSPLHF
TRBV6-6	TRBJ1-5	many	-	TGTGCCAGCAGTTACTCGTCGGGGTCCGGGAGGGTCAATCAGCCCCAGCATTTT	CASSYSSGSGRVNQPQHF
TRBV18	TRBJ1-3	-	-	TGTGCCAGCTCAGCCGACAGCGGAGGGGCCCATGTTGGAAACACCATATATTTT	CASSADSGGAHVGNTIYF
TRBV12-3/TRBV12-4	TRBJ1-2	-	TRBD1	TGTGCCAGCAGTTCCGGACAGGGCTATGGCTACACCTTC	CASSSGQGYGYTF
TRBV11-2	TRBJ1-6	-	-	TGTGCCAGCAGGCCGAGACAGGAGGGCTCACCCTTCCACTTT	CASRPRQEGSPFHF
TRBV18	TRBJ1-1	many	-	TGTGCCAGCTCACCGCCGGGACGGAACATGAACACTGAAGCTTTCTTT	CASSPPGRNMNTEAFF
TRBV5-6	TRBJ2-6	many	-	TGTGCCAGCAGCTTGGTGCGTGGGGCCAACGTCCTGACTTTC	CASSLVRGANVLTF
TRBV27	TRBJ2-6	-	-	TGTGCCAGCGTGGGTCCCCGCTCTGGGGCCAACGTCCTGACTTTC	CASVGPRSGANVLTF
TRBV20-1	TRBJ1-6	-	TRBD1	TGCAGTGCTAGAGTTTTTGTAGGACAGGGTTTGTATTCACCCCTCCACTTT	CSARVFVGQGLYSPLHF
TRBV27	TRBJ2-3	many	-	TGTGCCAGCAGTTTAGGGGTAGTCACAGATACGCAGTATTTT	CASSLGVVTDTQYF
TRBV27	TRBJ2-7	many	TRBD1	TGTGCCAGCAGTTTAGGGCAGGGGGCGCAGTACTTC	CASSLGQGAQYF
TRBV5-5	TRBJ2-5	few	TRBD1	TGTGCCAGCAGCAAAGTGACAGGGGGCCTAGAGACCCAGTACTTC	CASSKVTGGLETQYF
TRBV24-1	TRBJ2-7	many	TRBD1	TGTGCCACCAGTAGTTACAGGGGCGGCTCCTACGAGCAGTACTTC	CATSSYRGGSYEQYF
TRBV13	TRBJ1-5	many	-	TGTGCCAGCAGCTTTCGGAATCAGCCCCAGCATTTT	CASSFRNQPQHF
TRBV19	TRBJ2-7	many	TRBD1	TGTGCCAGTAGTGGGACAGGGGGCGACGAGCAGTACTTC	CASSGTGGDEQYF
TRBV6-1	TRBJ1-5	many	-	TGTGCCAGCAGTCAAGGACCGGGGGGCAATCAGCCCCAGCATTTT	CASSQGPGGNQPQHF
TRBV28	TRBJ2-3	many	-	TGTGCCAGCAGTTCTCAATTTATAGGCCATTATTTT	CASSSQFIGHYF
TRBV29-1	TRBJ2-2	many	-	TGCAGCGGTGGGGCCTCAGGGAACACCGGGGAGCTGTTTTTT	CSGGASGNTGELFF
TRBV3-1	TRBJ2-7	many	TRBD2	TGTGCCAGCAGCCAAGATGCGGGGGGGATTCCCGCGGGCGAGCAGTACTTC	CASSQDAGGIPAGEQYF
TRBV15	TRBJ2-1	many	TRBD2	TGTGCCACCAGCAGAGGGGTTAGCGGGGGGTCCTACAATGAGCAGTTCTTC	CATSRGVSGGSYNEQFF
TRBV30	TRBJ1-3	many	-	TGTGCCTGGAGTGTAGGACTCACTAGGTCCATATATTTT	CAWSVGLTRSIYF
TRBV20-1	TRBJ2-3	-	-	TGCAGTGCCTCGAGGCCCCCGTGTGTGGATACGCAGTATTTT	CSASRPPCVDTQYF
TRBV12-3/TRBV12-4	TRBJ2-1	many	-	TGTGCCAGCCGGCCGGGACTCCTACGGAATGAGCAGTTCTTC	CASRPGLLRNEQFF
TRBV4-1	TRBJ2-5	many	TRBD2	TGCGCCAGCAGCCAAGAGGCCGGGACTAGCGGGGGAGAGACCCAGTACTTC	CASSQEAGTSGGETQYF
TRBV30	TRBJ2-3	-	TRBD1	TGTGCCTTCACCCTCGGGACAGATTCCACAGATACGCAGTATTTT	CAFTLGTDSTDTQYF
TRBV12-3/TRBV12-4	TRBJ1-6	many	-	TGTGCCAGCAGCCTGGCAGGGGCATCACCCCTCCACTTT	CASSLAGASPLHF
TRBV19	TRBJ2-2	many	-	TGTGCCAGTAGTATTGAGGGGGTCGGGGAGCTGTTTTTT	CASSIEGVGELFF
TRBV6-5	TRBJ2-3	many	-	TGTGCCAGCAGTTACTCAGGGGTAGATACGCAGTATTTT	CASSYSGVDTQYF